In its sample, the clone carrying this T cell receptor beta chain was seen a few times. According to the study, TCR beta libraries were built with iRepertoire HTBI primers and CDR3-region Arm-PCR. MiXCR was run by TCRdb on the multiplex PCR reads, yielding one entry per CDR3 protein. Of roughly 700,000 distinct CDR3 sequences detected, 25% to 35% appear once; the ten largest clones hold around 42%. Time point specified: persistent/refractory GD, antithyroid drugs over 5 years with positive TRAb. The TCR library was made from RNA that had been extracted from PBMCs in TRIzol. This sample was taken from a study of regulatory T cells in long-lasting Graves disease. Source: peripheral blood mononuclear cells (PBMCs), taken when the disease was refractory, from a patient treated with antithyroid drugs. This TCR derives from a female donor with Graves disease.

The CDR3 reads CASSLFRGLNEKLFF. CDR3 nucleotides: TGTGCCAGCAGCTTGTTTCGGGGACTTAATGAAAAACTGTTTTTT. The V call is TRBV5-5, the J call TRBJ1-4; TRBD1 is a possible D gene (5 bases). The CDR3 consists of 15 residues. Trimming stripped 1 base from V and 4 bases from J, with 11 bases between. Germline V gene sequence: CDR1 SGHKS, CDR2 YYEKEE (reference sequence).